This T cell receptor (beta chain) was obtained from a study of shared clonotypes between healthy human individuals. Comment on this clone: What it binds is not known.

Study outcomes and limitations: It was anticipated that sequencing depth would influence how many clonotypes donors shared.

Germline CDR1 is MGHRA and CDR2 is YSYEKL. The length of the CDR3 is 17 residues. With V trimmed by 5 bases and J by 4 bases, 14 bases remained unmatched. Naive CD8 cells lacked CD45RO, underwent positive selection for CCR7 and left out terminally differentiated effector memory CD45RA+ cells. Clones were read by immunoSEQ multiplex PCR, and TCRdb kept only the in-frame ones, dropping some. The data hold around 2,100,000 clones, with approximately 95% observed a single time. This receptor was obtained from a man in his late teens or twenties in good health. Sequencing was carried out using naive CD8+ T cells sorted from blood. This chain uses TRBV4-1 with TRBJ2-5; 9 nucleotides match TRBD2. The CDR3 DNA reads TGCGCCAGCAGCTACCCCCCCGCGGGAGGGCCTTCAGAGACCCAGTACTTC. Its protein product is CASSYPPAGGPSETQYF.